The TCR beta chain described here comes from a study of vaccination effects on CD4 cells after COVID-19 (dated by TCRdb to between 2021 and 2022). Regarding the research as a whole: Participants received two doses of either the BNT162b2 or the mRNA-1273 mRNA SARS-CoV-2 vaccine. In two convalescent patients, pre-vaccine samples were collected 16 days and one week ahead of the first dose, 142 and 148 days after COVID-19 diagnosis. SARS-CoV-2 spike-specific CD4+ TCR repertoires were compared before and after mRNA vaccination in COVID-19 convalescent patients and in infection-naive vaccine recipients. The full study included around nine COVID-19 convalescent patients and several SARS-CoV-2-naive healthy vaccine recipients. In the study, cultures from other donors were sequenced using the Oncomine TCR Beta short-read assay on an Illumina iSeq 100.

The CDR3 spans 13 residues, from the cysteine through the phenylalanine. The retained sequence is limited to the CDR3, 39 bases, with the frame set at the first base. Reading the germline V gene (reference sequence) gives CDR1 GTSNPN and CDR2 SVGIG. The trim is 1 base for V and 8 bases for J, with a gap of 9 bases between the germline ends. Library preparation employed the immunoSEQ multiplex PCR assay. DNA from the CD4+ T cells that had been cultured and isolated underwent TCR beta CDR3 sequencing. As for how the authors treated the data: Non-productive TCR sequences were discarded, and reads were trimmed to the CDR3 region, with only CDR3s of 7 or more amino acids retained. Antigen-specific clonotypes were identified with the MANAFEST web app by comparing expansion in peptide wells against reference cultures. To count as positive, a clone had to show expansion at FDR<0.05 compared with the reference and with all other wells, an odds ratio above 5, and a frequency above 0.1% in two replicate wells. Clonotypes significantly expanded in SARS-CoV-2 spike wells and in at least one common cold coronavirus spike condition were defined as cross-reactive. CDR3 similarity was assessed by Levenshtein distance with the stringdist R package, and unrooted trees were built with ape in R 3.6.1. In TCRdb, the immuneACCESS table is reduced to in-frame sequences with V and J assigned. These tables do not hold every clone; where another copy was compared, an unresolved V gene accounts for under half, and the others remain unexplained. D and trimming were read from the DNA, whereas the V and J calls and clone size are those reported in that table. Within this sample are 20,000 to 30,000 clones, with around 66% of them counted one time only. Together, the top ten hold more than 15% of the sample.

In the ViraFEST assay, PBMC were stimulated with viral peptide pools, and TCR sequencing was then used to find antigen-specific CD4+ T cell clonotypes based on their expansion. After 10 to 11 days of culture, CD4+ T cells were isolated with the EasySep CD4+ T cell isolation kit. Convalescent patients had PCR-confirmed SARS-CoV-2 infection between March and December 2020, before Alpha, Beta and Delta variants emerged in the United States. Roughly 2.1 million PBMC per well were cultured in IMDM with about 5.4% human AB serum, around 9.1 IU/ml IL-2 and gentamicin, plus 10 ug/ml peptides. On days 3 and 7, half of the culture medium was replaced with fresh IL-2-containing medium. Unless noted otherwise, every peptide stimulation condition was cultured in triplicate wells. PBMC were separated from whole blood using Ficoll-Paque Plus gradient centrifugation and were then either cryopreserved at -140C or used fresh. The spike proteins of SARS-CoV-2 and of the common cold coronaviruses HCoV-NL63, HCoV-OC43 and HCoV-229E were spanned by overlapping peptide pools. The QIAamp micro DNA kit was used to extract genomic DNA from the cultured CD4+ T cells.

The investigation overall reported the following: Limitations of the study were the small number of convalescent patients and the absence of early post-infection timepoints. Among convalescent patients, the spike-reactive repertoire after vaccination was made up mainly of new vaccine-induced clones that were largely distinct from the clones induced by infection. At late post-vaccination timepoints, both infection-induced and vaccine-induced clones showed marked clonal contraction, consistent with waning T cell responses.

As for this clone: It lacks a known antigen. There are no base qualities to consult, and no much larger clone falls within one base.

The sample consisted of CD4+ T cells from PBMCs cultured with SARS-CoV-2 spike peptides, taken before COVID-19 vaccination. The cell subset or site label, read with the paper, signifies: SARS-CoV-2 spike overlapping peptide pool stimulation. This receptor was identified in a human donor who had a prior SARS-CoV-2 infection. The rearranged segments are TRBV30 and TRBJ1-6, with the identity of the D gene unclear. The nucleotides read TGTGCCTGGAGTGCGAAGGGCGATTCACCCCTCCACTTT. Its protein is CAWSAKGDSPLHF.